These 2 T cell receptor beta chains came from one sample sequenced in a study of cytomegalovirus exposure and HLA in healthy donors. It was with 60 Vbeta and 13 Jbeta primers that the PCR ran. TCRdb keeps only in-frame clones here, not all; method: immunoSEQ multiplex PCR. The table includes under 250,000 clones, approximately 81% detected once. The specimen sequenced was PBMCs. The receptor set was obtained from a girl aged 2 to 9 in good health and CMV-seronegative.

The genes are TRBV2 and TRBJ2-2, with TRBD2 matching 10 bases. Germline V lookup: CDR1 SNHLY, CDR2 FYNNEI. V lost 6 bases, J lost 8 bases, and 9 bases stayed unmatched. The CDR3 sequence is 15 residues long. CDR3 bases: TGTGCCAGCAGACCAACCACTAGCGGGACTGGGGAGCTGTTTTTT. Protein sequence: CASRPTTSGTGELFF.

The chain recombines TRBV4-2 with TRBJ2-1, with TRBD2 as a possible D gene (5 bases). The CDR3 runs to 11 residues. CDR1 and CDR2 (germline): LGHNA, YNFKEQ. Trimming removed 0 bases at V and 12 bases at J, with 6 bases between. CDR3 nucleotides: TGTGCCAGCAGCCAAGAGCGGGTGCAGTTCTTC. Protein: CASSQERVQFF.